The 24 T cell receptor beta chains below come from one sample, sequenced in a study of cytomegalovirus exposure and HLA in healthy donors. TCRdb's table, derived via immunoSEQ multiplex PCR, lists solely in-frame clones and lacks some. This repertoire shows 200,000 or so clones, approximately 82% found once; its top ten account for around 5.6%. The specimen was PBMCs. Source of these receptors: a woman aged 18-29 years in good health and CMV-seronegative.

The V call is TRBV9, the J call TRBJ1-2; a possible D gene is TRBD1 (5 bases). The germline V gene encodes CDR1 SGDLS and CDR2 YYNGEE. The CDR3 extends over 14 amino acids. V lost 0 bases and J lost 2, with 8 bases in between. Here the CDR3 reads CASSVVGGNYGYTF. CDR3 nucleotide sequence: TGTGCCAGCAGCGTAGTCGGGGGGAACTATGGCTACACCTTC.

Within the sample, this clone is medium-sized. The rearrangement links TRBV10-2 to TRBJ2-7; D perhaps matches TRBD2 (6 bases). The CDR3 spans 12 residues. From germline, CDR1 is WSHSY and CDR2 SAAADI. V lost 6 bases, J lost 9 bases, and 15 bases lay in between. The CDR3: CASSVGEVGQYF. CDR3 nucleotide sequence: TGCGCCAGCAGCGTGGGGGAGGTTGGGCAGTACTTC.

The V call is TRBV28, the J call TRBJ1-2; D remains ambiguous. Germline V lookup: CDR1 MDHEN, CDR2 SYDVKM. The CDR3 consists of 13 residues. V was pared by 6 bases and J by 8 bases, with 16 bases between. CDR3 residues: CASRTAALEGYTF. In DNA form, the CDR3 reads TGTGCCAGCAGAACGGCCGCCTTGGAAGGCTACACCTTC.

This chain uses TRBV30 with TRBJ2-7; possibly TRBD2 for D (5 bases). Germline V gives CDR1 GTSNPN, CDR2 SVGIG (reference sequence). The CDR3 is 11 residues long. V was trimmed by 5 bases and J by 2 bases, leaving 7 bases between them. The CDR3 DNA reads TGTGCCTGGGTCGGGACCTACGAGCAGTACTTC. This sequence encodes CAWVGTYEQYF. Drawing the rest from reference TRBV30 and TRBJ2-7, the complete variable domain is SQTIHQWPATLVQPVGSPLSLECTVEGTSNPNLYWYRQAAGRGLQLLFYSVGIGQISSEVPQNLSASRPQDRQFILSSKKLLLSDSGFYLCAWVGTYEQYFGPGTRLTVT.

The V gene is TRBV30, the J gene TRBJ2-7; D is possibly TRBD2 (6 bases). CDR3 length: 15 amino acids. Germline V gene lookup returns CDR1 GTSNPN and CDR2 SVGIG (reference sequence). Trimming pared 0 bases from V and 2 bases from J, leaving 14 bases between. The CDR3 protein is CAWSVGSGSTYEQYF. CDR3 DNA sequence: TGTGCCTGGAGTGTTGGCTCCGGGAGCACCTACGAGCAGTACTTC.

A few counts support this clone. In DNA, the CDR3 is TGCGCCAGCAGCTTGATTCCGACAGAGGGATCGAATTCACCCCTCCACTTT. Translating gives CASSLIPTEGSNSPLHF. The chain carries TRBV5-1 and TRBJ1-6; D is possibly TRBD1 (5 bases). The germline V gene has CDR1 SGHRS and CDR2 YFSETQ. The CDR3 length is 17 residues. The V and J ends lost 1 base and 7 bases respectively, with 18 bases between them.

The V gene is TRBV6-5, the J gene TRBJ2-3; 8 bases align to TRBD1. V trimming: 5 bases; J trimming: 4 bases; junction bases outside the gene matches: 5. The CDR3 length is 14 residues. Germline V CDR1 and CDR2: MNHEY, SVGAGI. CDR3 residues: CASSQDRDADTQYF. The CDR3 coding sequence is TGTGCCAGCAGTCAGGACAGGGACGCAGATACGCAGTATTTT.

The chain combines TRBV10-3 with TRBJ1-2, with TRBD1 identical over 9 bases. This CDR3 has 13 amino acids. Trimming took 4 bases from V and 8 from J; bases not matched to a gene: 5. The germline CDR1 and CDR2 sequences are ENHRY and SYGVKD. CDR3 region: CAISGGQGHGYTF. The CDR3 coding sequence is TGTGCCATCAGTGGAGGACAGGGGCACGGCTACACCTTC.

V and J are TRBV5-1 and TRBJ2-1; possibly TRBD2 for D (5 bases). This CDR3 has 14 amino acids. The germline V gene encodes CDR1 SGHRS and CDR2 YFSETQ. Trimming took 6 bases from V and 0 from J, leaving 10 bases between them. The DNA for the CDR3 is TGCGCCAGCAACCTAGCCAACTCCTACAATGAGCAGTTCTTC. Its translation: CASNLANSYNEQFF.

The rearrangement joins TRBV28 to TRBJ1-2; the D is unclear. CDR1 is MDHEN, CDR2 SYDVKM, per germline. The V gene lost 5 bases and the J gene lost 0 bases, with 10 bases spanning the gap. The CDR3 contains 14 residues. The CDR3 sequence is CASSIWNSNYGYTF. The CDR3 DNA reads as TGTGCCAGCAGTATCTGGAACTCTAACTATGGCTACACCTTC.

This sequence joins TRBV4-2 and TRBJ2-1; D is unclear. Per the germline V gene, CDR1 is LGHNA and CDR2 is YNFKEQ. The CDR3 has 15 residues. Trimming stripped 0 bases from V and 5 bases from J, with 11 bases between. The CDR3 loop reads CASSQEGIADNEQFF. In nucleotides, the CDR3 is TGTGCCAGCAGCCAAGAAGGGATAGCCGACAATGAGCAGTTCTTC.

This sequence joins TRBV4-1 and TRBJ1-1, with TRBD1 as a possible D gene (5 bases). This CDR3 has 15 residues. The germline V gene has CDR1 MGHRA and CDR2 YSYEKL. Trimming took 3 bases from V and 0 from J, leaving 11 bases between them. In DNA form, the CDR3 reads TGCGCCAGCAGCCAGAGGGGTATAGTGAACACTGAAGCTTTCTTT. This gives the protein CASSQRGIVNTEAFF.

V usage is TRBV10-3 and J usage is TRBJ1-5, with a weak D call TRBD1 (5 bases). The V gene's germline CDR1 is ENHRY and CDR2 SYGVKD. Trimming removed 6 bases at V and 0 bases at J, with 21 bases between. The CDR3 is 18 amino acids. CDR3 protein: CAISAGLSEVGSNQPQHF. Written as DNA, the CDR3 is TGTGCCATCAGCGCGGGGCTCAGCGAAGTAGGTAGCAATCAGCCCCAGCATTTT.

The genes are TRBV6-4 and TRBJ2-1; possible D gene TRBD1, 6 bases. CDR3 size: 14 residues. CDR1 MRHNA and CDR2 SNTAGT come from the germline V gene. V lost 0 bases and J lost 6, with 9 bases in between. The CDR3 region has the DNA TGTGCCAGCAGTGACTCGTCCAGGGGCAATGAGCAGTTCTTC. It codes for CASSDSSRGNEQFF.

The V call is TRBV6-4, the J call TRBJ1-2; no definite D call. Trimming removed 6 bases from V and 4 bases from J, with 15 bases in between. Per germline, CDR1 MRHNA and CDR2 SNTAGT. The length of the CDR3 is 14 residues. The CDR3 here is CASSRGSNSYGYTF. The CDR3, as DNA: TGTGCCAGCAGCCGAGGTTCGAATAGCTATGGCTACACCTTC.

In this sample, this clone turned up a few times. The sample contains more than one DNA sequence encoding this CDR3. V and J are TRBV4-2 and TRBJ2-2; 8 bases align to TRBD2. V shed 4 bases and J 3 bases; nucleotides not matched to a gene: 7. Germline loops: CDR1 LGHNA, CDR2 YNFKEQ. The CDR3 covers 16 residues. This CDR3 is CASSPLAGGDTGELFF. CDR3 DNA: TGTGCCAGCAGCCCTCTGGCGGGAGGAGACACCGGGGAGCTGTTTTTT.

As concerns this clone: Other DNA sequences of this sample code for an identical CDR3. The chain joins TRBV20-1 to TRBJ2-7; D remains ambiguous. V was pared by 3 bases and J by 3 bases, with 6 bases between. The CDR3 consists of 11 residues. CDR1 and CDR2 from the germline V gene are DFQATT and SNEGSKA (reference sequence). In DNA form, the CDR3 reads TGCAGTGCTAGGGCTGACTACGAGCAGTACTTC. This codes for CSARADYEQYF.

The chain carries TRBV11-2 and TRBJ2-1; D gene uncertain. The V end was cut by 0 bases, the J end by 6 bases, with 6 bases between. CDR1 SGHAT and CDR2 FQNNGV come from the germline V gene. This CDR3 region has 13 residues. CDR3 residues: CASSLERTNEQFF. The CDR3 DNA is TGTGCCAGCAGCTTAGAGCGCACCAATGAGCAGTTCTTC.

The chain has TRBV6-5 and TRBJ2-5; 9 bases align to TRBD1. After removal of 6 bases from V and 4 bases from J, the junction contained 9 bases not matched to a gene. The CDR3 has 15 residues. Germline V gene data show CDR1 as MNHEY and CDR2 as SVGAGI. The CDR3 DNA follows: TGTGCCAGCAGCCGAAGACAGGGGGTGACAGAGACCCAGTACTTC. Protein sequence: CASSRRQGVTETQYF.

The CDR3 nucleotides are TGCGCCAGCAGCTGGAGCGACGGAATATCCTATGGCTACACCTTC. Its translation is CASSWSDGISYGYTF. The gene calls are TRBV5-1 and TRBJ1-2; D remains unclear. The CDR3 is 15 residues long. V lost 3 bases and J lost 4, with 16 bases in between. Germline assignment: CDR1 SGHRS and CDR2 YFSETQ.

This clone occurred a few times. V and J are TRBV4-1 and TRBJ2-1; 7 positions match TRBD1. V lost 4 bases to trimming and J lost 0 bases; unmatched junction nucleotides: 6. This CDR3 spans 16 amino acids. CDR1 is MGHRA and CDR2 is YSYEKL in the germline V gene. CDR3 nucleotide sequence: TGCGCCAGCAGCCGAGGGGGACAGAGCTCCTACAATGAGCAGTTCTTC. As protein: CASSRGGQSSYNEQFF.

The rearrangement links TRBV29-1 to TRBJ2-7, with 7 bases aligning to TRBD2. V shed 0 bases, J shed 4 bases, and the junction held 9 bases outside the gene matches. This CDR3 comprises 15 residues. Per germline, CDR1 SQVTM and CDR2 ANQGSEA. The CDR3 reads CSVEDGRESTYEQYF. Written as DNA, the CDR3 is TGCAGCGTTGAAGATGGGCGGGAGAGTACGTACGAGCAGTACTTC.

The V call is TRBV7-8, the J call TRBJ1-2; 9 nucleotides align to TRBD1. CDR1 SGHVS and CDR2 FQNEAQ come from the germline V gene. The CDR3 contains 15 residues. The ends lost 5 bases at V and 1 base at J; junction bases unmatched: 5. This CDR3 reads CASSEMGQGNYGYTF. CDR3 DNA: TGTGCCAGCAGCGAAATGGGACAGGGTAACTATGGCTACACCTTC. The full variable domain, its missing parts supplied by reference TRBV7-8 and TRBJ1-2, is GAGVSQSPRYKVAKRGQDVALRCDPISGHVSLFWYQQALGQGPEFLTYFQNEAQLDKSGLPSDRFFAERPEGSVSTLKIQRTQQEDSAVYLCASSEMGQGNYGYTFGSGTRLTVV.

On this clone: Different DNA sequences within this sample yield the same CDR3. The V gene is TRBV27, the J gene TRBJ2-7; D remains unclear. V was trimmed by 1 base and J by 3 bases, leaving 10 bases between them. The CDR3 contains 14 residues. In germline, CDR1 is MNHEY, CDR2 SMNVEV (reference sequence). The CDR3 nucleotides read TGTGCCAGCAGTTTATACTCTAGGGACTACGAGCAGTACTTC. Protein sequence: CASSLYSRDYEQYF.